The 4 T cell receptor beta chains presented below share a single source sample, sequenced in a study of siplizumab effects on memory and regulatory T cells (dated by TCRdb to about 2019). The library was obtained by the immunoSEQ multiplex PCR assay. Drawn from immuneACCESS, this table holds only the in-frame rearrangements with V and J called that TCRdb kept. Clones are partly lost; checked studies trace under half to an unresolved V gene and leave the rest unexplained. Across this sample there are about 100,000 clones, with around 90% seen only once. Of the sample, more than 10% is held by the ten largest clones. The sequencing sample was made of non-Treg CD4+ T cells sorted from blood. Interpreted using the paper, the cell subset or site label stands for: FACS-sorted unstimulated CD4+ non-regulatory T cells. Source of these receptors: a human donor in good health.

In its sample, this clone was seen a few times. This chain connects TRBV10-3 to TRBJ1-1; D call uncertain. The V gene lost 11 bases and the J gene lost 7 bases, with 17 bases spanning the gap. The CDR3 extends over 12 amino acids. Germline CDR1 and CDR2: ENHRY and SYGVKD. The CDR3 spells CASRRTEDEAFF. As DNA, the CDR3 is TGTGCCTCCCGACGGACCGAAGATGAAGCTTTCTTT.

V gene TRBV11-1 combines with J gene TRBJ2-7; 9 nucleotides line up with TRBD1. The CDR3 has 14 residues. Trimming took 4 bases from V and 5 from J; bases not matched to a gene: 6. CDR1 is SGHAT and CDR2 is FQDESV in the germline V gene (reference sequence). The CDR3 spells CASSSRDRAHEQYF. In nucleotides, the CDR3 is TGTGCCAGCAGCTCCCGGGACAGGGCCCACGAGCAGTACTTC.

Of note for this clone: The junction and the germline gene differ at one end; a read error may be behind it. The chain links TRBV7-6 to TRBJ1-1; D possibly corresponds to TRBD1 (6 bases). Germline V gene data show CDR1 as SGHVS and CDR2 as FNYEAQ. CDR3 size: 13 residues. The CDR3 reads CASSKDRNTEASF. Here the CDR3 DNA reads TGTGCCAGCAGTAAAGACAGGAACACTGAAGCTTCCTTT. Variable domain in full (rest from reference TRBV7-6 and TRBJ1-1): GAGVSQSPRYKVTKRGQDVALRCDPISGHVSLYWYRQALGQGPEFLTYFNYEAQQDKSGLPNDRFSAERPEGSISTLTIQRTEQRDSAMYRCASSKDRNTEASFGQGTRLTVV.

This sequence joins TRBV28 and TRBJ2-3, with 10 nucleotides matching TRBD1. The trim removed 6 bases at V and 8 bases at J, leaving 20 bases unmatched. Germline V CDR1 and CDR2: MDHEN, SYDVKM. The CDR3 loop spans 18 amino acids. CDR3 in amino acids: CASSQYRTGGGGGATQYF. The CDR3 DNA is TGTGCCAGCAGCCAATATAGGACAGGGGGAGGTGGCGGGGCTACGCAGTATTTT.